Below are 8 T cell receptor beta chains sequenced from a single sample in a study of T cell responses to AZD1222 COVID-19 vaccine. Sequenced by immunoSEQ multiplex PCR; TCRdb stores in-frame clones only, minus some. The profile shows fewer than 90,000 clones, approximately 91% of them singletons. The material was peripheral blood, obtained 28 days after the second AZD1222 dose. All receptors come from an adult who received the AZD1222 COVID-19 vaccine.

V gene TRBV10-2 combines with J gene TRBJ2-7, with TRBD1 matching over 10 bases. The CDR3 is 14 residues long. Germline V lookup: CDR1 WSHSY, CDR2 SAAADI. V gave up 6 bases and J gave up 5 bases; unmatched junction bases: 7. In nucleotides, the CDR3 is TGCGCCAGCAGGGGACAGGGGTTTGTGAACGAGCAGTACTTC. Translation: CASRGQGFVNEQYF.

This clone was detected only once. The CDR3 loop is CASSPGVMAIGYTF. In DNA, the CDR3 is TGCGCCAGCAGCCCGGGGGTCATGGCCATCGGCTACACCTTC. The chain couples TRBV5-1 to TRBJ1-2, with D tentatively TRBD1 (5 bases). CDR1 is SGHRS, CDR2 YFSETQ, per germline. Trimming left V 4 bases short and J 8 bases short, with 18 bases between. This CDR3 comprises 14 residues.

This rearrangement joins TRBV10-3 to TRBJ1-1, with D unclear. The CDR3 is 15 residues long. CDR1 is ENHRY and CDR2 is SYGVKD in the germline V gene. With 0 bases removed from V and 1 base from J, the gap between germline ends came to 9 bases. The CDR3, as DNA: TGTGCCATCAGTGAGTCTTTGGGGAAGAACACTGAAGCTTTCTTT. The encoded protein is CAISESLGKNTEAFF.

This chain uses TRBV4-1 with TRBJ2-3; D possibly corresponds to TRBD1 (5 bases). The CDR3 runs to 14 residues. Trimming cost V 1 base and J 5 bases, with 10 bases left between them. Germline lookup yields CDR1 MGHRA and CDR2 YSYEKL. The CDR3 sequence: CASSQVATGDTQYF. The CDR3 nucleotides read TGCGCCAGCAGCCAAGTTGCCACAGGAGATACGCAGTATTTT.

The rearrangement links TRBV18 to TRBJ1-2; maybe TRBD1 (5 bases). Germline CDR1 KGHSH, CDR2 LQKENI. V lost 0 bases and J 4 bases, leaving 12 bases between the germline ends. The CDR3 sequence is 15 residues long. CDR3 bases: TGTGCCAGCTCACCACCTTACACCGGGGGCTATGGCTACACCTTC. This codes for CASSPPYTGGYGYTF.

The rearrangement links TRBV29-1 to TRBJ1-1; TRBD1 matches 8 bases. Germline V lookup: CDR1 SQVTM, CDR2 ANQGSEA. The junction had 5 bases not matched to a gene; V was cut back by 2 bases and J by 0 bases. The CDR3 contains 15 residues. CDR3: CSVERPGGVNTEAFF. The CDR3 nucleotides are TGCAGCGTTGAACGACCAGGGGGCGTGAACACTGAAGCTTTCTTT.

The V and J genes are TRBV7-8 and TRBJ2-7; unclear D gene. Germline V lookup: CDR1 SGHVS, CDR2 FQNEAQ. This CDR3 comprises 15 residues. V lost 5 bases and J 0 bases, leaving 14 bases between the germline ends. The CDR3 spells CASSAPPSSSYEQYF. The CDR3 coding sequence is TGTGCCAGCAGCGCCCCCCCGTCGAGCTCCTACGAGCAGTACTTC.

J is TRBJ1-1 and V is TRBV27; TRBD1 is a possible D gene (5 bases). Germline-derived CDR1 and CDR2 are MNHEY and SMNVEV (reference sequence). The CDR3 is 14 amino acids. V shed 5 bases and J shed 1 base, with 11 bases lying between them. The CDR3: CASSTYDRNTEAFF. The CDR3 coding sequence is TGTGCCAGCAGTACTTACGACAGGAACACTGAAGCTTTCTTT.